These 8 T cell receptor beta chains share one sample of origin, sequenced in a study of shared clonotypes between healthy human individuals. Clones were read by immunoSEQ multiplex PCR, and TCRdb kept only the in-frame ones, dropping some. The table has roughly 650,000 clones, about 96% seen once. Terminally differentiated effector memory CD45RA+ cells were excluded from the naive CD8 cells, which were CD45RO-negative and positively selected for CCR7. Sequencing used naive CD8+ T cells sorted from blood. The receptors were gathered from a woman aged 25 to 39 in good health.

CDR3 residues: CASSLGAKAGSISTNEKLFF. Here the CDR3 DNA reads TGCGCCAGCAGCTTAGGTGCGAAGGCAGGGTCAATATCAACTAATGAAAAACTGTTTTTT. The chain employs TRBV5-1 and TRBJ1-4; D perhaps matches TRBD1 (5 bases). The CDR3 sequence is 20 residues long. Germline CDR1 is SGHRS and CDR2 is YFSETQ. Trimming left V 2 bases short and J 0 bases short, with 23 bases between.

This clone was observed a single time. This CDR3 is CASSLVLWDEQFF. DNA for the CDR3: TGTGCCAGCAGCTTAGTTTTGTGGGATGAGCAGTTCTTC. The chain uses TRBV7-3 and TRBJ2-1; no clear D gene. In germline, CDR1 is SGHTA, CDR2 FQGTGA. This CDR3 spans 13 amino acids. Trimming shortened V by 2 bases and J by 8 bases, and 10 bases separated the two germline ends.

J is TRBJ2-1 and V is TRBV7-8; TRBD2 aligns across 12 bases. V lost 5 bases, J lost 7 bases, and 12 bases stayed unmatched. The length of the CDR3 is 17 residues. Germline assignment: CDR1 SGHVS and CDR2 FQNEAQ. The CDR3 is CASSNRPSGRDLNEQFF. In nucleotides, the CDR3 is TGTGCCAGCAGCAACCGCCCTAGCGGGAGGGACCTGAATGAGCAGTTCTTC.

This clone was observed a few times. V gene TRBV19 combines with J gene TRBJ1-1, with D possibly being TRBD1 (5 bases). Trimming took 7 bases from V and 9 from J, leaving 9 bases between them. The CDR3 loop spans 10 amino acids. CDR1 and CDR2 (germline): LNHDA, SQIVND (reference sequence). The CDR3 loop is CASKEGQAFF. The CDR3 coding sequence is TGTGCCAGTAAGGAGGGACAAGCTTTCTTT.

V gene TRBV30 combines with J gene TRBJ1-2, with 7 bases lining up with TRBD1. Germline CDR1 reads GTSNPN; CDR2 reads SVGIG (reference sequence). The J segment lost 4 bases and the V segment lost 4 bases, leaving 6 bases of the junction unmatched. The CDR3 has 13 residues. CDR3 amino acids: CAWTTGWIYGYTF. CDR3 nucleotide sequence: TGTGCCTGGACGACAGGGTGGATCTATGGCTACACCTTC.

The V gene is TRBV30, the J gene TRBJ2-1; D not resolved. Germline V CDR1 and CDR2: GTSNPN, SVGIG (reference sequence). The V end was cut by 3 bases, the J end by 0 bases, with 12 bases between. CDR3 length equals 15 residues. CDR3 coding DNA: TGTGCCTGGAGGGCCAGTGCAAGCTCCTACAATGAGCAGTTCTTC. Translated: CAWRASASSYNEQFF.

This rearrangement joins TRBV21-1 to TRBJ2-1; the D segment call TRBD2 is taken from the table without a DNA check. TRBV21-1 is tagged as a pseudogene. This CDR3 has 16 amino acids. CDR3 DNA: TGTGCCAGCAGCAAAGCGCGAACTAGCGGCTACAATGAGCAGTTCTTC. As protein: CASSKARTSGYNEQFF.

V and J are TRBV30 and TRBJ2-7, with D uncertain. Per the germline V gene, CDR1 is GTSNPN and CDR2 is SVGIG (reference sequence). The CDR3 runs to 12 residues. V gave up 3 bases and J gave up 7 bases, with 13 bases separating them. Here the CDR3 reads CAWRELTGEQYF. In nucleotides, the CDR3 is TGTGCCTGGAGGGAGTTAACTGGGGAGCAGTACTTC.